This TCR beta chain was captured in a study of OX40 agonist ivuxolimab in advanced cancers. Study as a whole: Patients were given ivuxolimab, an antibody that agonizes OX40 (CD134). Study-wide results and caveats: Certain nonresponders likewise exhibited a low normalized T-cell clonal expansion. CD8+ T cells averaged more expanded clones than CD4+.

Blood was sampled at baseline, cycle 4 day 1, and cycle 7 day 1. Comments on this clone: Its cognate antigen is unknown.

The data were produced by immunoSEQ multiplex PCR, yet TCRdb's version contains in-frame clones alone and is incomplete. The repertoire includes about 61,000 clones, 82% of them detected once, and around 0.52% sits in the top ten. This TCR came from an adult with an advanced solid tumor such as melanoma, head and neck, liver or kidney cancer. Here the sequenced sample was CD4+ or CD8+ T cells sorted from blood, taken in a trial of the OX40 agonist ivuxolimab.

The CDR3 reads CASSSQRTSGLYEQYF. The DNA of the CDR3 is TGTGCCAGCAGCTCCCAAAGGACTAGCGGGCTCTACGAGCAGTACTTC. The genes are TRBV5-4 and TRBJ2-7, with 11 nucleotides matching TRBD2. The germline gives CDR1 SGHNT, CDR2 YYREEE (reference sequence). Trimming cost V 3 bases and J 3 bases; bases outside gene matches: 8. This CDR3 has 16 amino acids. The whole variable domain, remainder taken from reference TRBV5-4 and TRBJ2-7, is ETGVTQSPTHLIKTRGQQVTLRCSSQSGHNTVSWYQQALGQGPQFIFQYYREEENGRGNFPPRFSGLQFPNYSSELNVNALELDDSALYLCASSSQRTSGLYEQYFGPGTRLTVT.